This TCR beta chain was sequenced during a study of cytomegalovirus exposure and HLA in healthy donors. Study in general: There were roughly 80 million unique TCRs (from HLA-typed donors) in an early data release.

Points from the study as a whole: Specific recognition of CMV antigens was confirmed in vitro for a few chains (all CMV-associated). Being productive about 90% or about 30% of the time was typical of most TCR beta V segments in an earlier analysis.

PCR involved 60 Vbeta and 13 Jbeta primers. The table came from immunoSEQ multiplex PCR; TCRdb's copy has only in-frame clones and leaves some out. The sample yields more than 85,000 clones, around 63% seen once. Germline assignment: CDR1 SGHVS and CDR2 FQNEAQ. CDR3 length: 15 amino acids. Trimming took 5 bases from V and 4 from J, leaving 17 bases between them. In the case of this clone: Its matching antigen is unknown.

The V gene is TRBV7-8, the J gene TRBJ1-1; D not certain. This receptor was obtained from a human donor in good health. The sequencing input was PBMCs. The CDR3 loop is CASSRRRMSGTEAFF. As DNA, the CDR3 is TGTGCCAGCAGCCGCCGGCGTATGTCGGGCACTGAAGCTTTCTTT.